The 29 T cell receptor beta chains in this list originate from one sample, sequenced in a study of T cell changes during pregnancy in multiple sclerosis. Measured with immunoSEQ multiplex PCR; TCRdb has only the in-frame clones, and not every one. The sample includes 25,000 to 35,000 clones, 89% seen only once; the top ten take 6% to 8%. The material sequenced was CD8+ T cells from peripheral blood mononuclear cells, taken in the second trimester of pregnancy. The origin of the receptors is a female donor with multiple sclerosis, enrolled in a pregnancy study.

The rearrangement uses TRBV12-5 and TRBJ1-1; D gene unclear. The germline V and J ends were trimmed by 3 bases and 1 base, with 9 bases remaining between them. CDR3 length: 14 amino acids. CDR1 is LGHNT and CDR2 is FRNRAP in the germline V gene. CDR3 sequence (DNA): TGTGCTAGTGGTTTCGACACGCCGAACACTGAAGCTTTCTTT. Translated: CASGFDTPNTEAFF.

The V and J genes are TRBV4-3 and TRBJ1-1, with no clear D. Trimming pared 0 bases from V and 2 bases from J, leaving 7 bases between. The CDR3 totals 14 residues. Germline V gene data show CDR1 as LGHNA and CDR2 as YSLEER. CDR3 nucleotide sequence: TGCGCCAGCAGCCAAGACCTGGCAAACACTGAAGCTTTCTTT. Its translation: CASSQDLANTEAFF.

The chain has TRBV4-3 and TRBJ2-2; D ambiguous. Germline loops: CDR1 LGHNA, CDR2 YSLEER. V dropped 0 bases and J dropped 4 bases, with 6 bases sitting between them. This CDR3 is 14 amino acids long. This CDR3 is CASSQDVFTGELFF. CDR3 nucleotides: TGCGCCAGCAGCCAAGACGTTTTCACCGGGGAGCTGTTTTTT.

This chain links TRBV28 with TRBJ2-7, with 10 bases fitting TRBD2. The CDR3 extends over 15 amino acids. Germline CDR1 MDHEN, CDR2 SYDVKM. V gave up 7 bases and J gave up 0 bases; unmatched junction bases: 6. The CDR3 here is CASKSGRVISYEQYF. The CDR3 DNA reads TGTGCCAGCAAAAGCGGGAGGGTAATCTCCTACGAGCAGTACTTC.

V is TRBV5-1 and J is TRBJ2-3; 11 nucleotides align to TRBD2. After removal of 4 bases from V and 6 bases from J, the junction contained 13 bases not matched to a gene. The CDR3 extends over 17 amino acids. Germline lookup yields CDR1 SGHRS and CDR2 YFSETQ. The CDR3 nucleotides are TGCGCCAGCAGCCCGCTCTCGGGACTAGCGGCGGGGGATACGCAGTATTTT. It encodes CASSPLSGLAAGDTQYF.

V and J are TRBV10-3 and TRBJ2-1, with 12 bases matching TRBD2. The CDR3 is 16 residues long. The ends lost 0 bases at V and 7 bases at J; junction bases unmatched: 4. Germline-derived CDR1 and CDR2 are ENHRY and SYGVKD. As DNA, the CDR3 is TGTGCCATCAGTGAGTCCGGACTAGCGGGGATAAATGAGCAGTTCTTC. It codes for CAISESGLAGINEQFF.

The chain carries TRBV19 and TRBJ1-6; D perhaps matches TRBD1 (6 bases). This CDR3 is 14 amino acids long. Trimming took off 5 bases at V and 7 bases at J, with 12 bases between the two ends. Germline values: CDR1 LNHDA, CDR2 SQIVND (reference sequence). As DNA, the CDR3 is TGTGCCAGTAGTCCTAGGGACACCAATTCACCCCTCCACTTT. This translates into CASSPRDTNSPLHF.

The V gene is TRBV13, the J gene TRBJ2-7, with 9 nucleotides matching TRBD2. The germline gives CDR1 PRHDT, CDR2 FYEKMQ (reference sequence). Unmatched junction bases numbered 4, after V lost 0 bases and J lost 4 bases. CDR3 length equals 15 residues. CDR3 in DNA: TGTGCCAGCAGCTTAGGGCGGGAGGGAGGTTACGAGCAGTACTTC. The encoded protein is CASSLGREGGYEQYF.

The genes are TRBV9 and TRBJ2-1, with 15 bases fitting TRBD2. The germline gives CDR1 SGDLS, CDR2 YYNGEE. Trimming took 2 bases from V and 5 from J; bases not matched to a gene: 11. This CDR3 region has 19 residues. CDR3 loop: CASSVRIGLAGGPDNEQFF. DNA for the CDR3: TGTGCCAGCAGCGTTAGAATCGGACTAGCGGGAGGGCCAGACAATGAGCAGTTCTTC. Together with reference TRBV9 and TRBJ2-1, the CDR3 gives the full variable domain: DSGVTQTPKHLITATGQRVTLRCSPRSGDLSVYWYQQSLDQGLQFLIQYYNGEERAKGNILERFSAQQFPDLHSELNLSSLELGDSALYFCASSVRIGLAGGPDNEQFFGPGTRLTVL.

The chain carries TRBV28 and TRBJ2-3, with D perhaps TRBD2 (5 bases). The length of the CDR3 is 14 residues. Trimming stripped 3 bases from V and 1 base from J, with 8 bases between. Looked up from germline, CDR1 is MDHEN and CDR2 is SYDVKM. CDR3 sequence: CASSFVGGTDTQYF. The CDR3 DNA sequence: TGTGCCAGCAGTTTTGTGGGAGGCACAGATACGCAGTATTTT.

The chain links TRBV6-1 to TRBJ1-1; 7 positions match TRBD1. This CDR3 region has 13 residues. In germline, CDR1 is MNHNS, CDR2 SASEGT. The V and J ends lost 10 bases and 4 bases, in that order; junction bases with no gene match: 9. In DNA form, the CDR3 reads TGTGCCACCGAACGACAGGGAGGCACTGAAGCTTTCTTT. It encodes CATERQGGTEAFF.

This sequence joins TRBV29-1 and TRBJ1-2; D gene unclear. The CDR3 covers 11 residues. Germline CDR1 and CDR2: SQVTM and ANQGSEA. V was pared by 6 bases and J by 2 bases, with 7 bases between. The CDR3 region is CSVTGNYGYTF. CDR3 sequence (DNA): TGCAGCGTGACGGGGAACTATGGCTACACCTTC. The full variable domain, with the rest looked up from reference TRBV29-1 and TRBJ1-2, is SAVISQKPSRDICQRGTSLTIQCQVDSQVTMMFWYRQQPGQSLTLIATANQGSEATYESGFVIDKFPISRPNLTFSTLTVSNMSPEDSSIYLCSVTGNYGYTFGSGTRLTVV.

This clone was picked up one time. The gene calls are TRBV15 and TRBJ2-7; D may be TRBD2 (6 bases). The CDR3 sequence is 15 residues long. Germline loops: CDR1 LNHNV, CDR2 YYDKDF (reference sequence). V was trimmed by 4 bases and J by 0 bases, leaving 13 bases between them. The CDR3 DNA sequence: TGTGCCACCAGCACTGACGGGGGTCTCTCCTACGAGCAGTACTTC. Its translation: CATSTDGGLSYEQYF.

The rearrangement joins TRBV18 to TRBJ1-5; D perhaps matches TRBD1 (6 bases). V dropped 2 bases and J dropped 4 bases, with 12 bases sitting between them. Germline values: CDR1 KGHSH, CDR2 LQKENI. The CDR3 loop spans 15 amino acids. CDR3 residues: CASSPSGQSNQPQHF. For the CDR3, the DNA is TGTGCCAGCTCACCATCAGGACAGAGTAATCAGCCCCAGCATTTT.

The chain carries TRBV27 and TRBJ1-5; D remains unclear. The CDR3 covers 13 residues. Trimming shortened V by 3 bases and J by 4 bases, and 7 bases separated the two germline ends. CDR1 and CDR2 from the germline V gene are MNHEY and SMNVEV (reference sequence). Written as DNA, the CDR3 is TGTGCCAGCAGTTTTTCTAAGAATCAGCCCCAGCATTTT. It specifies CASSFSKNQPQHF.

The rearrangement links TRBV7-7 to TRBJ1-3; D is possibly TRBD1 (5 bases). The CDR3 runs 15 residues. Germline CDR1 is SSHAT and CDR2 is FNYEAQ (reference sequence). V shed 2 bases and J shed 5 bases, with 13 bases lying between them. CDR3 sequence: CASSLLGRVRNTIYF. Written as DNA, the CDR3 is TGTGCCAGCAGCTTATTGGGCAGGGTTCGAAACACCATATATTTT.

The chain is built from TRBV15 and TRBJ1-6; D possibly corresponds to TRBD1 (5 bases). The CDR3 length is 19 residues. The germline gives CDR1 LNHNV, CDR2 YYDKDF (reference sequence). Trimming left V 0 bases short and J 7 bases short, with 22 bases between. This chain's CDR3 is CATSRDWFPSSTDNSPLHF. DNA for the CDR3: TGTGCCACCAGCAGAGATTGGTTTCCCTCCTCGACAGACAATTCACCCCTCCACTTT. Using reference TRBV15 and TRBJ1-6 for the parts outside the CDR3, the full variable domain is DAMVIQNPRYQVTQFGKPVTLSCSQTLNHNVMYWYQQKSSQAPKLLFHYYDKDFNNEADTPDNFQSRRPNTSFCFLDIRSPGLGDTAMYLCATSRDWFPSSTDNSPLHFGNGTRLTVT.

This clone was observed a handful of times. This chain joins TRBV6-5 and TRBJ1-5; 7 bases map to TRBD1. Looked up from germline, CDR1 is MNHEY and CDR2 is SVGAGI. The CDR3 spans 14 residues. Trimming took 5 bases from V and 0 from J; bases not matched to a gene: 1. CDR3 bases: TGTGCCAGCAGTGACAGGGCTAGCAATCAGCCCCAGCATTTT. Encoded protein: CASSDRASNQPQHF.

The chain is built from TRBV15 and TRBJ2-3; 12 bases are shared with TRBD2. V shed 0 bases and J 5 bases; nucleotides not matched to a gene: 9. CDR3 size: 18 residues. The germline gives CDR1 LNHNV, CDR2 YYDKDF (reference sequence). The CDR3 region has the DNA TGTGCCACCAGCAGAGATGATTGGACTAGCGGGAAGGAAGATACGCAGTATTTT. This translates into CATSRDDWTSGKEDTQYF. The full variable domain, completed using reference TRBV15 and TRBJ2-3, is DAMVIQNPRYQVTQFGKPVTLSCSQTLNHNVMYWYQQKSSQAPKLLFHYYDKDFNNEADTPDNFQSRRPNTSFCFLDIRSPGLGDTAMYLCATSRDDWTSGKEDTQYFGPGTRLTVL.

V and J are TRBV19 and TRBJ2-5; no reliable D call. Per the germline V gene, CDR1 is LNHDA and CDR2 is SQIVND (reference sequence). V was shortened by 3 bases and J by 3 bases, with 8 bases between the two germline ends. The CDR3 has 13 amino acids. The CDR3 here is CASSIYSKETQYF. DNA of the CDR3: TGTGCCAGTAGTATTTACAGTAAAGAGACCCAGTACTTC.

This chain links TRBV7-9 with TRBJ2-1; TRBD2 aligns across 7 bases. V was clipped by 5 bases and J by 8 bases; unmatched bases: 9. There are 14 residues in the CDR3. CDR1 SEHNR and CDR2 FQNEAQ come from the germline V gene (reference sequence). The DNA for the CDR3 is TGTGCCAGCAGCCCCTCACTAGCGAGGGATGAGCAGTTCTTC. This gives the protein CASSPSLARDEQFF. Full variable domain (missing parts from reference TRBV7-9 and TRBJ2-1): DTGVSQNPRHKITKRGQNVTFRCDPISEHNRLYWYRQTLGQGPEFLTYFQNEAQLEKSRLLSDRFSAERPKGSFSTLEIQRTEQGDSAMYLCASSPSLARDEQFFGPGTRLTVL.

V gene TRBV5-1 combines with J gene TRBJ2-3; 8 positions agree with TRBD1. With V trimmed by 4 bases and J by 4 bases, 5 bases remained unmatched. CDR1 SGHRS and CDR2 YFSETQ come from the germline V gene. This CDR3 contains 14 residues. CDR3 sequence (DNA): TGCGCCAGCAGCGGCGGACAGGGAGCAGATACGCAGTATTTT. Its protein product is CASSGGQGADTQYF.

CDR3 protein: CASSYTGDTEAFF. Written as DNA, the CDR3 is TGTGCCAGCAGTTACACGGGGGACACTGAAGCTTTCTTT. The rearrangement joins TRBV6-5 to TRBJ1-1; D might be TRBD1 (5 bases). CDR3 length: 13 residues. Trimming removed 2 bases from V and 3 bases from J, with 7 bases in between. Germline V gene data show CDR1 as MNHEY and CDR2 as SVGAGI.

V is TRBV9 and J is TRBJ2-1; 9 nucleotides match TRBD2. The CDR3 runs to 17 residues. Looked up from germline, CDR1 is SGDLS and CDR2 is YYNGEE. The V segment lost 0 bases and the J segment 2 bases; nucleotides outside the gene matches: 6. CDR3 DNA sequence: TGTGCCAGCAGCGTAGAGGTGGCGGGAGGGACCTACAATGAGCAGTTCTTC. It yields the protein CASSVEVAGGTYNEQFF.

V and J are TRBV25-1 and TRBJ2-7; 13 positions agree with TRBD2. CDR3 length equals 15 residues. J was trimmed by 4 bases and V by 4 bases; bases with no gene match: 4. Looked up from germline, CDR1 is MGHDK and CDR2 is SYGVNS. In DNA, the CDR3 is TGTGCCAGCAGTGGGACTAGCGGGAGACCGTACGAGCAGTACTTC. This gives the protein CASSGTSGRPYEQYF.

This clone was counted a few times. At one of its ends the junction is not consistent with the germline gene, which may arise from a read error. V and J are TRBV5-4 and TRBJ2-7, with D uncertain. Germline CDR1 reads SGHNT; CDR2 reads YYREEE (reference sequence). The CDR3 spans 12 residues. CDR3 amino acids: CASSFPSAEPHF. For the CDR3, the DNA is TGTGCCAGCAGCTTCCCTTCCGCGGAGCCGCACTTC.

CDR3 sequence (DNA): TGTGCCAGCAGTTCGGGACAGGGGTCCTACGAGCAGTACTTC. It translates to CASSSGQGSYEQYF. The V call is TRBV27, the J call TRBJ2-7; the match to TRBD1 covers 10 bases. CDR3 size: 14 residues. The J segment lost 1 base and the V segment lost 4 bases, leaving 1 base of the junction unmatched. Germline lookup yields CDR1 MNHEY and CDR2 SMNVEV (reference sequence).

The rearrangement links TRBV19 to TRBJ2-7; D uncertain. Trimming left V 2 bases short and J 4 bases short, with 9 bases between. The CDR3 has 13 amino acids. Germline CDR1 reads LNHDA; CDR2 reads SQIVND (reference sequence). CDR3 amino acids: CASSIFSGYEQYF. The CDR3 DNA sequence: TGTGCCAGTAGTATATTTTCCGGGTACGAGCAGTACTTC.

The chain combines TRBV19 with TRBJ2-1, with 13 bases that match TRBD2. From germline, CDR1 is LNHDA and CDR2 SQIVND (reference sequence). The trim removed 0 bases at V and 8 bases at J, leaving 7 bases unmatched. The CDR3 is 17 amino acids. The CDR3 DNA follows: TGTGCCAGTAGTATAGACGCAGGACTAGCGGGAGCCGATGAGCAGTTCTTC. It translates to CASSIDAGLAGADEQFF.